This entry lists 17 T cell receptor beta chains sequenced from one sample in a study of T cells in Graves' hyperthyroidism and ophthalmopathy. TCR beta CDR3 sequences were amplified from RNA transcripts. TCR CDR3 underwent first-round RT-PCR with the HTBI primer set. From the multiplex PCR reads, TCRdb called clonotypes with MiXCR, one entry per CDR3 protein. This sample has a few hundred thousand distinct CDR3 sequences; around a sixth occur once, and the top ten carry about half. The sample consisted of blood. The receptors were gathered from a woman aged 45-60 years with Graves' hyperthyroidism.

This clonotype was picked up many times. The chain recombines TRBV5-1 with TRBJ2-1, with TRBD2 identical over 14 bases. The J segment lost 6 bases and the V segment lost 4 bases, leaving 6 bases of the junction unmatched. The CDR3 sequence is 16 residues long. Germline loops: CDR1 SGHRS, CDR2 YFSETQ. CDR3 amino acids: CASSQSGLAGVNEQFF. DNA of the CDR3: TGCGCCAGCAGCCAGTCGGGACTAGCGGGGGTCAATGAGCAGTTCTTC. The full variable domain, its missing parts supplied by reference TRBV5-1 and TRBJ2-1, is KAGVTQTPRYLIKTRGQQVTLSCSPISGHRSVSWYQQTPGQGLQFLFEYFSETQRNKGNFPGRFSGRQFSNSRSEMNVSTLELGDSALYLCASSQSGLAGVNEQFFGPGTRLTVL.

A few counts support this clonotype. The chain couples TRBV7-9 to TRBJ2-3; D not resolved. The germline V gene encodes CDR1 SEHNR and CDR2 FQNEAQ (reference sequence). The CDR3 length is 13 residues. V gave up 5 bases and J gave up 4 bases, with 10 bases separating them. The CDR3 nucleotides are TGTGCCAGCAGCCCTGAGCGTCCAGATACGCAGTATTTT. Translating it yields CASSPERPDTQYF.

The J gene is TRBJ2-7, the V gene TRBV6-1; 7 bases fit TRBD1. Germline assignment: CDR1 MNHNS and CDR2 SASEGT. V shed 5 bases, J shed 1 base, and the junction held 5 bases outside the gene matches. The CDR3 totals 14 residues. CDR3 residues: CASSQQGPSYEQYF. CDR3 DNA: TGTGCCAGCAGTCAACAGGGGCCGTCCTACGAGCAGTACTTC.

Ten or more counts support this clonotype. The chain combines TRBV2 with TRBJ2-1, with D unresolved. Germline V gene sequence: CDR1 SNHLY, CDR2 FYNNEI. With 9 bases removed from V and 3 bases from J, the gap between germline ends came to 15 bases. The CDR3 consists of 14 residues. CDR3 bases: TGTGCCAGTCTCTACTCCGCGGTCTACAATGAGCAGTTCTTC. It encodes CASLYSAVYNEQFF.

There are many counts of this clonotype. This chain links TRBV20-1 with TRBJ2-5; D uncertain. The V end was cut by 2 bases, the J end by 3 bases, with 1 base between. The germline CDR1 and CDR2 sequences are DFQATT and SNEGSKA (reference sequence). This CDR3 comprises 10 residues. This chain's CDR3 is CSARKETQYF. The CDR3 DNA reads TGCAGTGCTAGAAAAGAGACCCAGTACTTC.

This clonotype was detected ten times or more. CDR3 loop: CADSGGTEETQYF. The CDR3 DNA reads as TGTGCCGATAGCGGGGGGACAGAAGAGACCCAGTACTTC. The gene calls are TRBV2 and TRBJ2-5, with 10 nucleotides matching TRBD2. The germline V gene has CDR1 SNHLY and CDR2 FYNNEI. V shed 11 bases and J 3 bases; nucleotides not matched to a gene: 6. CDR3 size: 13 residues.

The V gene is TRBV4-1, the J gene TRBJ1-1, with 8 bases aligning to TRBD1. CDR1 and CDR2 (germline): MGHRA, YSYEKL. CDR3 size: 14 residues. V lost 3 bases, J lost 3 bases, and 3 bases stayed unmatched. CDR3 region: CASSQYRGDTEAFF. In DNA, the CDR3 is TGCGCCAGCAGCCAGTACAGGGGGGACACTGAAGCTTTCTTT.

In this sample, this clonotype turned up many times. The chain links TRBV6-1 to TRBJ2-1; D is possibly TRBD1 (6 bases). CDR1 and CDR2 from the germline V gene are MNHNS and SASEGT. V was cut by 1 base and J by 7 bases, with 11 bases left in between. This CDR3 is built from 14 residues. CDR3 in amino acids: CASSEVLQGNEQFF. DNA for the CDR3: TGTGCCAGCAGTGAAGTCCTACAGGGTAATGAGCAGTTCTTC.

This clonotype was detected only a few times. The chain uses TRBV11-2 and TRBJ1-2; D not certain. Germline values: CDR1 SGHAT, CDR2 FQNNGV. Trimming stripped 2 bases from V and 4 bases from J, with 14 bases between. The length of the CDR3 is 15 residues. The CDR3 is CASSLTSGKGYGYTF. The CDR3 DNA is TGTGCCAGCAGCTTAACGAGTGGAAAAGGCTATGGCTACACCTTC.

Points on this clonotype: This may stem from a read error, because a much larger clone lies one nucleotide away. Here the CDR3 reads CPISGGSGSYNEQFF. Written as DNA, the CDR3 is TGTCCCATCAGCGGGGGAAGCGGCTCCTACAATGAGCAGTTCTTC. The V gene is TRBV10-3, the J gene TRBJ2-1; the match to TRBD2 covers 8 bases. There are 15 residues in the CDR3. In germline, CDR1 is ENHRY, CDR2 SYGVKD.

This clonotype was observed a handful of times. The chain is built from TRBV2 and TRBJ2-6; 8 nucleotides line up with TRBD1. The CDR3 is 16 residues long. V lost 7 bases to trimming and J lost 0 bases; unmatched junction nucleotides: 5. Germline lookup yields CDR1 SNHLY and CDR2 FYNNEI. CDR3 coding DNA: TGTGCCAGCACGGGACAGGAATCCTCTGGGGCCAACGTCCTGACTTTC. Translated, it gives CASTGQESSGANVLTF.

The rearrangement links TRBV19 to TRBJ2-7; no definite D call. Germline lookup yields CDR1 LNHDA and CDR2 SQIVND (reference sequence). This CDR3 contains 14 residues. V lost 7 bases and J lost 2, with 15 bases in between. Written as DNA, the CDR3 is TGTGCCAGTAAGATTGACGGGCAAGCCTACGAGCAGTACTTC. Its protein is CASKIDGQAYEQYF.

This clonotype was detected a few times. The chain has TRBV27 and TRBJ2-1; 10 bases agree with TRBD2. Germline lookup yields CDR1 MNHEY and CDR2 SMNVEV (reference sequence). This CDR3 region has 14 residues. V lost 4 bases and J lost 9; bases outside the gene matches: 6. The CDR3: CASSSLAGEGEQFF. CDR3 sequence (DNA): TGTGCCAGCAGTTCTCTAGCGGGAGAGGGTGAGCAGTTCTTC.

This clonotype was recorded at least ten times. In DNA form, the CDR3 reads TGTGCCAGCAGTGGGGACAGGGGCTCCTACGAGCAGTACGTC. This translates into CASSGDRGSYEQYV. The genes are TRBV6-1 and TRBJ2-7, with 10 bases that match TRBD1. The CDR3 sequence is 14 residues long. The ends lost 4 bases at V and 0 bases at J; junction bases unmatched: 0. The germline V gene has CDR1 MNHNS and CDR2 SASEGT.

This clonotype was counted ten times or more. The chain carries TRBV5-1 and TRBJ2-3; perhaps TRBD2 as D (5 bases). This CDR3 has 13 amino acids. The germline V and J ends were trimmed by 1 base and 4 bases, with 7 bases remaining between them. Germline V gene data show CDR1 as SGHRS and CDR2 as YFSETQ. CDR3 coding DNA: TGCGCCAGCAGCTTGAGGGAGTCAGATACGCAGTATTTT. This translates into CASSLRESDTQYF.

V usage is TRBV30 and J usage is TRBJ1-2, with TRBD1 identical over 9 bases. Germline CDR1 and CDR2: GTSNPN and SVGIG (reference sequence). The CDR3 is made up of 13 amino acids. The V segment lost 2 bases and the J segment 6 bases; nucleotides outside the gene matches: 4. As DNA, the CDR3 is TGTGCCTGGAGTAGGACAGGGGCCGATGGCTACACCTTC. It specifies CAWSRTGADGYTF.

This clonotype was observed at least ten times. The V call is TRBV11-2, the J call TRBJ2-3, with D perhaps TRBD2 (5 bases). This CDR3 spans 14 amino acids. Looked up from germline, CDR1 is SGHAT and CDR2 is FQNNGV. V lost 4 bases and J lost 5, with 13 bases in between. The CDR3 here is CASSSQTLGDTQYF. CDR3 nucleotides: TGTGCCAGCAGCTCACAGACACTAGGAGATACGCAGTATTTT.